These T cell receptor beta chains were read from a single sample in a study of blood T cell repertoires in COVID-19. The assay was immunoSEQ multiplex PCR, and TCRdb's table has in-frame clones only and misses some. This table has around 65,000 clones, around 82% appearing once. Sequenced: peripheral blood. Every receptor here comes from a man at least 80 years old with active COVID-19. CDR3s include the opening cysteine and the closing phenylalanine or tryptophan. Fields, in order: J gene, D gene, V gene, CDR3 length, clone size, CDR3 protein, CDR3 DNA. A D gene is named only where the DNA matches it firmly. The size field is filled for only some rows; it gives once, few, many or a size class.

J gene: TRBJ2-2; D gene: NA; V gene: TRBV11-2; CDR3 length: 14; clone size: few; CDR3 protein: CASSLDGSAGELFF; CDR3 DNA: TGTGCCAGCAGCTTAGATGGAAGCGCCGGGGAGCTGTTTTTT
J gene: TRBJ1-2; D gene: NA; V gene: TRBV5-1; CDR3 length: 13; clone size: NA; CDR3 protein: CASSLKQGGGYTF; CDR3 DNA: TGCGCCAGCAGCCTAAAACAGGGTGGTGGCTACACCTTC
J gene: TRBJ1-5; D gene: TRBD1; V gene: TRBV5-8; CDR3 length: 18; clone size: NA; CDR3 protein: CASSSVLQGAGGNQPQHF; CDR3 DNA: TGTGCCAGCAGCTCCGTATTACAGGGGGCCGGAGGCAATCAGCCCCAGCATTTT
J gene: TRBJ1-5; D gene: NA; V gene: TRBV18; CDR3 length: 16; clone size: NA; CDR3 protein: CASSPIGQPGNQPQHF; CDR3 DNA: TGTGCCAGCTCACCCATCGGTCAACCGGGCAATCAGCCCCAGCATTTT
J gene: TRBJ2-3; D gene: NA; V gene: TRBV3-1/TRBV3-2; CDR3 length: 13; clone size: NA; CDR3 protein: CASSYQGVDTQYF; CDR3 DNA: TGTGCCAGCAGCTATCAAGGGGTAGATACGCAGTATTTT
J gene: TRBJ1-3; D gene: NA; V gene: TRBV29-1; CDR3 length: 14; clone size: NA; CDR3 protein: CSVEHGGSGNTIYF; CDR3 DNA: TGCAGCGTTGAACACGGCGGCTCTGGAAACACCATATATTTT
J gene: TRBJ2-5; D gene: TRBD2; V gene: TRBV27; CDR3 length: 15; clone size: NA; CDR3 protein: CASSLRASGSRTQYF; CDR3 DNA: TGTGCCAGCAGTTTAAGGGCTAGCGGGAGCCGGACCCAGTACTTC
J gene: TRBJ2-1; D gene: TRBD2; V gene: TRBV7-2; CDR3 length: 12; clone size: NA; CDR3 protein: CASSGAGLARIF; CDR3 DNA: TGTGCCAGCAGCGGAGCGGGACTAGCCCGTATCTTC
J gene: TRBJ2-4; D gene: NA; V gene: TRBV21-1; CDR3 length: 14; clone size: NA; CDR3 protein: CASRRAVAKNIQYF; CDR3 DNA: TGTGCCAGCAGGAGGGCAGTAGCCAAAAACATTCAGTACTTC
J gene: TRBJ2-1; D gene: NA; V gene: TRBV27; CDR3 length: 11; clone size: NA; CDR3 protein: CASTRFNEQFF; CDR3 DNA: TGTGCCAGCACCCGTTTCAATGAGCAGTTCTTC
J gene: TRBJ2-1; D gene: TRBD2; V gene: TRBV7-2; CDR3 length: 18; clone size: NA; CDR3 protein: CASSQQHQSGRIYNEQFF; CDR3 DNA: TGTGCCAGCAGCCAACAGCATCAAAGCGGGAGGATCTACAATGAGCAGTTCTTC
J gene: TRBJ1-1; D gene: TRBD1; V gene: TRBV28; CDR3 length: 14; clone size: NA; CDR3 protein: CASSLQGGLTEAFF; CDR3 DNA: TGTGCCAGCAGTCTACAGGGGGGCCTCACTGAAGCTTTCTTT
J gene: TRBJ2-5; D gene: NA; V gene: TRBV18; CDR3 length: 15; clone size: few; CDR3 protein: CASSPQPGHSETQYF; CDR3 DNA: TGTGCCAGCTCACCGCAACCGGGACATTCGGAGACCCAGTACTTC
J gene: TRBJ2-1; D gene: TRBD2; V gene: TRBV4-2; CDR3 length: 17; clone size: few; CDR3 protein: CASSQETSGSSYNEQFF; CDR3 DNA: TGTGCCAGCAGCCAAGAGACTAGCGGCAGCTCCTACAATGAGCAGTTCTTC
J gene: TRBJ1-2; D gene: TRBD1; V gene: TRBV3-1/TRBV3-2; CDR3 length: 13; clone size: NA; CDR3 protein: CASSQGTGAGYTF; CDR3 DNA: TGTGCCAGCAGCCAAGGGACAGGGGCTGGCTACACCTTC
J gene: TRBJ2-4; D gene: TRBD2; V gene: TRBV6-2/TRBV6-3; CDR3 length: 17; clone size: few; CDR3 protein: CASSDLTSGGAKNIQYF; CDR3 DNA: TGTGCCAGCAGTGATCTTACTAGCGGGGGAGCCAAAAACATTCAGTACTTC
J gene: TRBJ2-2; D gene: NA; V gene: TRBV24-1; CDR3 length: 14; clone size: NA; CDR3 protein: CATSGQMNTGELFF; CDR3 DNA: TGTGCCACCAGTGGACAGATGAACACCGGGGAGCTGTTTTTT
J gene: TRBJ2-7; D gene: TRBD2; V gene: TRBV27; CDR3 length: 14; clone size: NA; CDR3 protein: CASSLLAGAYEQYF; CDR3 DNA: TGTGCCAGCAGTTTACTAGCGGGAGCCTACGAGCAGTACTTC
J gene: TRBJ1-2; D gene: NA; V gene: TRBV18; CDR3 length: 15; clone size: once; CDR3 protein: CASSPSERNPYGYTF; CDR3 DNA: TGTGCCAGCTCACCCTCGGAGCGGAACCCTTATGGCTACACCTTC
J gene: TRBJ2-7; D gene: NA; V gene: TRBV28; CDR3 length: 15; clone size: once; CDR3 protein: CASSPRGKSLSEQYF; CDR3 DNA: TGTGCCAGCAGTCCCCGGGGGAAGTCCCTCTCCGAGCAGTACTTC
J gene: TRBJ2-3; D gene: TRBD1; V gene: TRBV7-3; CDR3 length: 15; clone size: NA; CDR3 protein: CASSPDRGLADTQYF; CDR3 DNA: TGTGCCAGCAGCCCCGACAGGGGTTTGGCAGATACGCAGTATTTT
J gene: TRBJ1-4; D gene: TRBD1; V gene: TRBV4-2; CDR3 length: 15; clone size: once; CDR3 protein: CASSQPGTGWEKLFF; CDR3 DNA: TGTGCCAGCAGCCAACCCGGGACAGGGTGGGAAAAACTGTTTTTT
J gene: TRBJ1-2; D gene: NA; V gene: TRBV5-6; CDR3 length: 15; clone size: NA; CDR3 protein: CASSLEGRGNYGYTF; CDR3 DNA: TGTGCCAGCAGCTTGGAGGGCAGGGGTAACTATGGCTACACCTTC
J gene: TRBJ1-2; D gene: TRBD1; V gene: TRBV19; CDR3 length: 14; clone size: NA; CDR3 protein: CASSPRQGLSGYTF; CDR3 DNA: TGTGCCAGTAGCCCTCGACAGGGTTTGAGCGGCTACACCTTC
J gene: TRBJ1-2; D gene: NA; V gene: TRBV7-2; CDR3 length: 13; clone size: once; CDR3 protein: CASSLLGRERYTF; CDR3 DNA: TGTGCCAGCAGCTTATTGGGCAGGGAAAGGTACACCTTC
J gene: TRBJ2-2; D gene: NA; V gene: TRBV27; CDR3 length: 16; clone size: NA; CDR3 protein: CASRPGWQGRTGELFF; CDR3 DNA: TGTGCCAGCAGACCCGGGTGGCAGGGCCGAACCGGGGAGCTGTTTTTT
J gene: TRBJ2-7; D gene: TRBD2; V gene: TRBV29-1; CDR3 length: 14; clone size: NA; CDR3 protein: CSVRGLAGAYEQYF; CDR3 DNA: TGCAGCGTACGGGGACTAGCGGGAGCCTACGAGCAGTACTTC
J gene: TRBJ2-7; D gene: TRBD1; V gene: TRBV7-9; CDR3 length: 15; clone size: NA; CDR3 protein: CASSTAGGVFHEQYF; CDR3 DNA: TGTGCCAGCAGTACCGCAGGGGGCGTCTTCCACGAGCAGTACTTC
J gene: TRBJ1-2; D gene: TRBD1; V gene: TRBV27; CDR3 length: 18; clone size: NA; CDR3 protein: CASSGGLTPGQPSYGYTF; CDR3 DNA: TGTGCCAGCAGTGGTGGGCTGACACCGGGACAGCCATCGTATGGCTACACCTTC
J gene: TRBJ2-3; D gene: TRBD1; V gene: TRBV5-1; CDR3 length: 16; clone size: NA; CDR3 protein: CASSSAHRDRGDTQYF; CDR3 DNA: TGCGCCAGCAGCTCCGCTCACCGGGACAGGGGAGATACGCAGTATTTT
J gene: TRBJ1-5; D gene: NA; V gene: TRBV6-5; CDR3 length: 15; clone size: NA; CDR3 protein: CASSYSLGRNQPQHF; CDR3 DNA: TGTGCCAGCAGTTACTCATTAGGGAGAAATCAGCCCCAGCATTTT
J gene: TRBJ1-1; D gene: NA; V gene: TRBV7-9; CDR3 length: 14; clone size: NA; CDR3 protein: CASTLTGANTEAFF; CDR3 DNA: TGTGCCAGCACGCTGACAGGTGCGAACACTGAAGCTTTCTTT
J gene: TRBJ2-1; D gene: NA; V gene: TRBV9; CDR3 length: 15; clone size: NA; CDR3 protein: CASSPGRNEANPRLF; CDR3 DNA: TGTGCCAGCAGCCCCGGTAGGAACGAAGCTAATCCGAGGCTCTTC
J gene: TRBJ2-5; D gene: NA; V gene: TRBV28; CDR3 length: 15; clone size: NA; CDR3 protein: CASSTSGEVSETQYF; CDR3 DNA: TGTGCCAGCAGTACCTCGGGGGAGGTATCCGAGACCCAGTACTTC
J gene: TRBJ2-1; D gene: NA; V gene: TRBV6-5; CDR3 length: 14; clone size: NA; CDR3 protein: CASSTADGKREQFF; CDR3 DNA: TGTGCCAGCAGTACGGCGGACGGGAAGCGGGAGCAGTTCTTC
J gene: TRBJ2-5; D gene: NA; V gene: TRBV21-1; CDR3 length: 16; clone size: NA; CDR3 protein: CASSKAPPGRRDPQYF; CDR3 DNA: TGTGCCAGCAGCAAAGCTCCGCCTGGGCGCCGGGATCCCCAGTACTTC
J gene: TRBJ2-7; D gene: TRBD2; V gene: TRBV6-5; CDR3 length: 15; clone size: NA; CDR3 protein: CASSKSGANAGEQYF; CDR3 DNA: TGTGCCAGCAGCAAGAGCGGGGCTAATGCCGGCGAGCAGTACTTC
J gene: TRBJ2-3; D gene: NA; V gene: TRBV5-1; CDR3 length: 15; clone size: once; CDR3 protein: CASSFFRDYTDTQYF; CDR3 DNA: TGCGCCAGCAGCTTCTTTCGAGACTACACAGATACGCAGTATTTT
J gene: TRBJ1-1; D gene: TRBD1; V gene: TRBV2; CDR3 length: 14; clone size: few; CDR3 protein: CASSPGDSLTEAFF; CDR3 DNA: TGTGCCAGCAGCCCGGGGGACAGCTTAACTGAAGCTTTCTTT
J gene: TRBJ1-1; D gene: NA; V gene: TRBV12-3/TRBV12-4; CDR3 length: 13; clone size: NA; CDR3 protein: CASSLSSETEAFF; CDR3 DNA: TGTGCCAGCAGTTTAAGCTCGGAGACTGAAGCTTTCTTT
J gene: TRBJ2-2; D gene: NA; V gene: TRBV2; CDR3 length: 15; clone size: many; CDR3 protein: CASSEARLNTGELFF; CDR3 DNA: TGTGCCAGCAGTGAAGCTCGACTGAACACCGGGGAGCTGTTTTTT
J gene: TRBJ1-4; D gene: TRBD1; V gene: TRBV5-8; CDR3 length: 15; clone size: NA; CDR3 protein: CASSYTGTGDEKLFF; CDR3 DNA: TGTGCCAGCAGCTACACCGGGACAGGGGATGAAAAACTGTTTTTT
J gene: TRBJ1-2; D gene: TRBD1; V gene: TRBV5-4; CDR3 length: 14; clone size: NA; CDR3 protein: CASRTGTGNYGYTF; CDR3 DNA: TGTGCCAGCAGGACGGGGACAGGGAACTATGGCTACACCTTC
J gene: TRBJ2-7; D gene: NA; V gene: TRBV28; CDR3 length: 16; clone size: NA; CDR3 protein: CASSSPHGQYIWEQYF; CDR3 DNA: TGTGCCAGCAGCTCCCCGCACGGACAGTACATCTGGGAGCAGTACTTC
J gene: TRBJ1-3; D gene: NA; V gene: TRBV30; CDR3 length: 15; clone size: NA; CDR3 protein: CAWSLGRAAGNTIYF; CDR3 DNA: TGTGCCTGGAGTCTCGGCAGGGCGGCTGGAAACACCATATATTTT
J gene: TRBJ2-5; D gene: NA; V gene: TRBV4-3; CDR3 length: 15; clone size: once; CDR3 protein: CASSPRGLAQETQYF; CDR3 DNA: TGCGCCAGCAGCCCAAGAGGGCTAGCACAAGAGACCCAGTACTTC
J gene: TRBJ1-6; D gene: NA; V gene: TRBV7-9; CDR3 length: 16; clone size: few; CDR3 protein: CASSLGMTEKYSPLHF; CDR3 DNA: TGTGCCAGCAGCCTCGGCATGACAGAAAAATATTCACCCCTCCACTTT
J gene: TRBJ2-5; D gene: TRBD1; V gene: TRBV18; CDR3 length: 14; clone size: NA; CDR3 protein: CASSPGQGQETQYF; CDR3 DNA: TGTGCCAGCTCACCAGGACAGGGACAAGAGACCCAGTACTTC
J gene: TRBJ1-4; D gene: NA; V gene: TRBV7-2; CDR3 length: 14; clone size: NA; CDR3 protein: CASSYTPGGEKLFF; CDR3 DNA: TGTGCCAGCAGCTACACACCGGGGGGGGAAAAACTGTTTTTT
J gene: TRBJ1-2; D gene: TRBD1; V gene: TRBV5-1; CDR3 length: 15; clone size: NA; CDR3 protein: CASSPDGQGFYGYTF; CDR3 DNA: TGCGCCAGCAGCCCGGACGGACAGGGCTTTTATGGCTACACCTTC
J gene: TRBJ2-7; D gene: NA; V gene: TRBV6-6; CDR3 length: 14; clone size: NA; CDR3 protein: CASSSERIKYEQYF; CDR3 DNA: TGTGCCAGCAGTTCAGAGCGGATAAAGTACGAGCAGTACTTC
J gene: TRBJ2-5; D gene: NA; V gene: TRBV5-4; CDR3 length: 14; clone size: NA; CDR3 protein: CASSPAGWEETQYF; CDR3 DNA: TGTGCCAGCAGCCCGGCGGGATGGGAAGAGACCCAGTACTTC
J gene: TRBJ2-1; D gene: NA; V gene: TRBV29-1; CDR3 length: 10; clone size: NA; CDR3 protein: CSVAAGEQFF; CDR3 DNA: TGCAGCGTTGCGGCGGGAGAGCAGTTCTTC